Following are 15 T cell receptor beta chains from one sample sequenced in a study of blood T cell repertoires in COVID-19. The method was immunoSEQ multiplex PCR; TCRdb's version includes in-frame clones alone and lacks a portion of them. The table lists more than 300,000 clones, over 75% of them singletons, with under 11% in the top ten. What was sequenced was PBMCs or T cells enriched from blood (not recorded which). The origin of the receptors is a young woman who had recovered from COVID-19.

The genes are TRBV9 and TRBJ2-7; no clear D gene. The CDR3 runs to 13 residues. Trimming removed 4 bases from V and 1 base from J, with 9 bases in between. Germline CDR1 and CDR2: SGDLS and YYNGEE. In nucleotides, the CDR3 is TGTGCCAGCAGCTTGCAACAGTCCTACGAGCAGTACTTC. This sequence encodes CASSLQQSYEQYF.

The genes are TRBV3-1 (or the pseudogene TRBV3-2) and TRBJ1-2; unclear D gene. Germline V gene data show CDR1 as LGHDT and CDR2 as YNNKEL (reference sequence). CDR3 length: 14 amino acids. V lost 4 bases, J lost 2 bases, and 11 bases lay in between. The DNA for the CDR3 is TGTGCCAGCAGCCCGGGAAGCACCAACTATGGCTACACCTTC. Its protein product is CASSPGSTNYGYTF.

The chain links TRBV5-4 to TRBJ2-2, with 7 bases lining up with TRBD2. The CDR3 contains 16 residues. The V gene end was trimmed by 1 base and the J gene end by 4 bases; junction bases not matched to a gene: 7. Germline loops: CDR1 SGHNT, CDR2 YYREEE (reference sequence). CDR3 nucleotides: TGTGCCAGCAGCTTGATCGCTCTAGCGGCCACCGGGGAGCTGTTTTTT. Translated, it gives CASSLIALAATGELFF.

The DNA of the CDR3 is TGTGCCAGCAGCTCAAACTTACAGTCTACCTACAATGAGCAGTTCTTC. Its translation is CASSSNLQSTYNEQFF. The chain joins TRBV7-9 to TRBJ2-1; D is ambiguous. This CDR3 comprises 16 residues. Germline lookup yields CDR1 SEHNR and CDR2 FQNEAQ (reference sequence). V was clipped by 4 bases and J by 2 bases, with 15 bases between them.

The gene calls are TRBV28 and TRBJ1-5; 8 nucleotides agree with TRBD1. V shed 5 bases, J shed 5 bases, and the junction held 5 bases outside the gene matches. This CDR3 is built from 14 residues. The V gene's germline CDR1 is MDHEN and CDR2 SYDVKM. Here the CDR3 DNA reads TGTGCCAGCAGTGGGGAACAGGGGGATCAGCCCCAGCATTTT. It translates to CASSGEQGDQPQHF.

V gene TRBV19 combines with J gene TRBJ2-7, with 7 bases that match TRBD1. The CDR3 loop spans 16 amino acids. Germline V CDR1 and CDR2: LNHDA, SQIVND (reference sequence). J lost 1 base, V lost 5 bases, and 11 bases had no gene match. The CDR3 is CASSQSAGTVSYEQYF. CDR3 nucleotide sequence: TGTGCCAGTAGTCAATCGGCCGGGACAGTATCCTACGAGCAGTACTTC.

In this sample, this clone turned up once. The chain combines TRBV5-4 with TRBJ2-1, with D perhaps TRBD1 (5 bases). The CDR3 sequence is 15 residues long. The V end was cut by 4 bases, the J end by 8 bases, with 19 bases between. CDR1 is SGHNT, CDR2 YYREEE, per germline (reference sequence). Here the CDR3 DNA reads TGTGCCAGCAGCCCCTGGAACCAGGGTCAAGATGAGCAGTTCTTC. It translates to CASSPWNQGQDEQFF.

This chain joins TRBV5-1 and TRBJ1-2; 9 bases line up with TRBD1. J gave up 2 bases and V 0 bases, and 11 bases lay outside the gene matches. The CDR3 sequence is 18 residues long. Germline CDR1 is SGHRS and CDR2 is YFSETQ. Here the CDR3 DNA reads TGCGCCAGCAGCTTGGGAACGGTGACAGGGGGATCAAACTATGGCTACACCTTC. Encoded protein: CASSLGTVTGGSNYGYTF. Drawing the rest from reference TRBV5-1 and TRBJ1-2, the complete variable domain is KAGVTQTPRYLIKTRGQQVTLSCSPISGHRSVSWYQQTPGQGLQFLFEYFSETQRNKGNFPGRFSGRQFSNSRSEMNVSTLELGDSALYLCASSLGTVTGGSNYGYTFGSGTRLTVV.

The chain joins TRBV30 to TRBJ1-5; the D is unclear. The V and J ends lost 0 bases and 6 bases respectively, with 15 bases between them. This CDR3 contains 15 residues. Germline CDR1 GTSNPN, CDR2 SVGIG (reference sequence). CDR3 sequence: CAWSVRPEGSQPQHF. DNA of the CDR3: TGTGCCTGGAGTGTTCGACCCGAGGGAAGTCAGCCCCAGCATTTT.

DNA of the CDR3: TGTGCCAGCGGGGACAACATGAACACTGAAGCTTTCTTT. Amino acid sequence: CASGDNMNTEAFF. The chain joins TRBV7-3 to TRBJ1-1; maybe TRBD1 (6 bases). CDR3 length equals 13 residues. V shed 8 bases and J shed 0 bases, with 10 bases lying between them. CDR1 and CDR2 (germline): SGHTA, FQGTGA.

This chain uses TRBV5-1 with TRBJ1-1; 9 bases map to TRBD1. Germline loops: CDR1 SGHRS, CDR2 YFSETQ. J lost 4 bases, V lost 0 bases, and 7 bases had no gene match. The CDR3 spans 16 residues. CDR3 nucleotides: TGCGCCAGCAGCTTGGGCCGGGACAGGGCGAGCACTGAAGCTTTCTTT. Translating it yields CASSLGRDRASTEAFF.

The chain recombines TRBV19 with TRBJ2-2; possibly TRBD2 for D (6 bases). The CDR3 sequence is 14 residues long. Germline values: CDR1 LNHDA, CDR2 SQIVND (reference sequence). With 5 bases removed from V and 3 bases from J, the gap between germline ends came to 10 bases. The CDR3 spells CASSDSGDTGELFF. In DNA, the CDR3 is TGTGCCAGTAGTGATTCGGGGGACACCGGGGAGCTGTTTTTT.

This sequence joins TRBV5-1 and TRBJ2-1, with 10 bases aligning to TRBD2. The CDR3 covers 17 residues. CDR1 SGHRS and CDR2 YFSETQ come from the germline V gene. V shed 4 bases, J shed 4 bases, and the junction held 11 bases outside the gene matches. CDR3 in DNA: TGCGCCAGCAGCCTAGGGACAGGACTAGCGGATTACAATGAGCAGTTCTTC. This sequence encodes CASSLGTGLADYNEQFF. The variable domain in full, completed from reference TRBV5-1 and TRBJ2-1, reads KAGVTQTPRYLIKTRGQQVTLSCSPISGHRSVSWYQQTPGQGLQFLFEYFSETQRNKGNFPGRFSGRQFSNSRSEMNVSTLELGDSALYLCASSLGTGLADYNEQFFGPGTRLTVL.

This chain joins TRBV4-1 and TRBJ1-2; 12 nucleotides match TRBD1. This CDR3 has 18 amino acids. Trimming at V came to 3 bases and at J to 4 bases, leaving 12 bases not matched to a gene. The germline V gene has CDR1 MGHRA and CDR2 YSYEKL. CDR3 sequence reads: CASSHLGTGGAISYGYTF. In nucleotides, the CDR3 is TGCGCCAGCAGCCACCTCGGGACAGGGGGCGCCATCTCCTATGGCTACACCTTC.

The CDR3 spells CASRIGLAGGSNEQFF. CDR3 bases: TGTGCCAGCCGGATAGGGCTAGCGGGAGGATCTAATGAGCAGTTCTTC. This chain connects TRBV28 to TRBJ2-1, with 11 bases fitting TRBD2. V shed 8 bases, J shed 7 bases, and the junction held 13 bases outside the gene matches. This CDR3 has 16 amino acids. Germline V gene lookup returns CDR1 MDHEN and CDR2 SYDVKM.